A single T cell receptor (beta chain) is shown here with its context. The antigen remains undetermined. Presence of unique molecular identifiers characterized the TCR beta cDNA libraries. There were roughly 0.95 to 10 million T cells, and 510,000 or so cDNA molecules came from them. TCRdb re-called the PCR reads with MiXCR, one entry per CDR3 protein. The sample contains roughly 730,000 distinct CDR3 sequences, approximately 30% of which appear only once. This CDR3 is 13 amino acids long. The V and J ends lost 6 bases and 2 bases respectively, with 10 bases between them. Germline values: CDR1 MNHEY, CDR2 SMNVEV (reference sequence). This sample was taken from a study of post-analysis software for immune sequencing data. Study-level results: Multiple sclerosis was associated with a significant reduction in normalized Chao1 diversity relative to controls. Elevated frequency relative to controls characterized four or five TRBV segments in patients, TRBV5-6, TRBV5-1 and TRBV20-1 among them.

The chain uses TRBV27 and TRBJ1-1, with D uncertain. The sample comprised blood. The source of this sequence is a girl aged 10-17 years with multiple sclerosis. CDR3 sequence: CASRRLGNTEAFF. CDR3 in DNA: TGTGCCAGCAGAAGACTGGGTAACACTGAAGCTTTCTTT.